The 32 T cell receptor beta chains below all came from one sample that was sequenced in a study of blood T cell repertoires in COVID-19. Method: immunoSEQ multiplex PCR; TCRdb's copy keeps in-frame clones and lacks some. The repertoire includes more than 90,000 clones, 85% of them detected once, and around 2% sits in the top ten. Source material: peripheral blood. These receptor sequences come from a woman in her 70s with active or convalescent COVID-19.

The CDR3 DNA reads TGTGCCAGTAGTGCCCCGGGACAGGGTTTCTACGAGCAGTACTTC. Protein sequence: CASSAPGQGFYEQYF. This rearrangement joins TRBV19 to TRBJ2-7; 9 nucleotides match TRBD1. With V trimmed by 5 bases and J by 3 bases, 8 bases remained unmatched. The CDR3 runs to 15 residues. Germline V gene sequence: CDR1 LNHDA, CDR2 SQIVND (reference sequence).

The chain recombines TRBV28 with TRBJ1-2; perhaps TRBD1 as D (5 bases). Trimming pared 5 bases from V and 5 bases from J, leaving 15 bases between. The CDR3 sequence is 14 residues long. In germline, CDR1 is MDHEN, CDR2 SYDVKM. CDR3 nucleotides: TGTGCCAGCAGTACCGATCAGGGCGTATATGGCTACACCTTC. Translated: CASSTDQGVYGYTF.

V usage is TRBV11-1 and J usage is TRBJ1-5; perhaps TRBD1 as D (6 bases). Germline V gene sequence: CDR1 SGHAT, CDR2 FQDESV (reference sequence). V lost 5 bases, J lost 2 bases, and 7 bases lay in between. The CDR3 has 13 amino acids. DNA of the CDR3: TGTGCCAGCAGCCCAGGGGGCAATCAGCCCCAGCATTTT. Translation gives CASSPGGNQPQHF.

V and J are TRBV27 and TRBJ1-4, with a weak D call TRBD1 (5 bases). Between the trimmed V and J ends, which lost 6 bases and 5 bases, there was a span of 13 bases. The germline V gene encodes CDR1 MNHEY and CDR2 SMNVEV (reference sequence). This CDR3 region has 14 residues. CDR3 DNA: TGTGCCAGCAGGCGGGGGTCCTCCAATGAAAAACTGTTTTTT. It encodes CASRRGSSNEKLFF.

The CDR3 sequence: CASLDGLSTEAFF. For the CDR3, the DNA is TGTGCCAGCTTAGATGGACTCAGCACTGAAGCTTTCTTT. This chain joins TRBV18 and TRBJ1-1, with D hard to call. Per germline, CDR1 KGHSH and CDR2 LQKENI. Trimming stripped 7 bases from V and 4 bases from J, with 13 bases between. The CDR3 has 13 residues.

The chain couples TRBV18 to TRBJ1-6, with 10 bases fitting TRBD1. The germline V gene encodes CDR1 KGHSH and CDR2 LQKENI. The length of the CDR3 is 16 residues. V lost 4 bases and J lost 8; bases outside the gene matches: 8. CDR3 nucleotides: TGTGCCAGCTCACGGACAGGGGGGAACGATTATTCACCCCTCCACTTT. Translation gives CASSRTGGNDYSPLHF.

The chain employs TRBV5-1 and TRBJ1-2, with D tentatively TRBD1 (5 bases). V dropped 2 bases and J dropped 10 bases, with 24 bases sitting between them. The germline V gene encodes CDR1 SGHRS and CDR2 YFSETQ. The length of the CDR3 is 16 residues. CDR3 in DNA: TGCGCCAGCAGCTTTGGGGCCCTACACCGGACCGGACCCTACACCTTC. This gives the protein CASSFGALHRTGPYTF.

The gene calls are TRBV4-3 and TRBJ2-5, with D possibly being TRBD2 (6 bases). Looked up from germline, CDR1 is LGHNA and CDR2 is YSLEER. This CDR3 is 16 amino acids long. V gave up 4 bases and J gave up 0 bases, with 15 bases separating them. The CDR3 nucleotides are TGCGCCAGCAGCCGAGAATTCCGGGACTACCAAGAGACCCAGTACTTC. It yields the protein CASSREFRDYQETQYF.

The rearrangement links TRBV10-3 to TRBJ2-3, with a possible D match to TRBD2 (6 bases). The CDR3 loop spans 15 amino acids. CDR1 is ENHRY and CDR2 is SYGVKD in the germline V gene. Trimming took 2 bases from V and 2 from J, leaving 11 bases between them. DNA of the CDR3: TGTGCCATCAGTGAGGCTCCTAGCGTCACAGATACGCAGTATTTT. Its translation is CAISEAPSVTDTQYF.

This chain uses TRBV18 with TRBJ1-2, with TRBD1 matching over 8 bases. This CDR3 comprises 16 residues. Germline trimming cut 5 bases from V and 6 bases from J; bases unmatched to any gene: 14. Per the germline V gene, CDR1 is KGHSH and CDR2 is LQKENI. DNA of the CDR3: TGTGCCAGCTCAGGTCAATCCGGAACACAGGGGGATGGCTACACCTTC. It is translated as CASSGQSGTQGDGYTF. The full variable domain, with the rest looked up from reference TRBV18 and TRBJ1-2, is NAGVMQNPRHLVRRRGQEARLRCSPMKGHSHVYWYRQLPEEGLKFMVYLQKENIIDESGMPKERFSAEFPKEGPSILRIQQVVRGDSAAYFCASSGQSGTQGDGYTFGSGTRLTVV.

The rearrangement uses TRBV9 and TRBJ2-7; tentatively, D is TRBD2 (6 bases). Germline CDR1 and CDR2: SGDLS and YYNGEE. This CDR3 has 14 amino acids. V dropped 0 bases and J dropped 9 bases, with 16 bases sitting between them. CDR3 in DNA: TGTGCCAGCAGCGTAGAGCCGGGGGTGGCGGTGCAGTACTTC. Amino acid sequence: CASSVEPGVAVQYF.

The V gene is TRBV9, the J gene TRBJ1-1; 11 bases map to TRBD1. The CDR3 has 15 amino acids. Germline values: CDR1 SGDLS, CDR2 YYNGEE. With V trimmed by 2 bases and J by 5 bases, 5 bases remained unmatched. CDR3 in amino acids: CASSVSGTGGTEAFF. Here the CDR3 DNA reads TGTGCCAGCAGCGTCTCCGGGACAGGGGGTACTGAAGCTTTCTTT.

The chain recombines TRBV4-2 with TRBJ2-1, with TRBD2 matching 12 bases. The CDR3 extends over 15 amino acids. Germline CDR1 and CDR2: LGHNA and YNFKEQ. V lost 4 bases, J lost 7 bases, and 5 bases stayed unmatched. The CDR3 is CASSRTSGGKNEQFF. As DNA, the CDR3 is TGTGCCAGCAGCCGAACTAGCGGGGGGAAAAATGAGCAGTTCTTC.

The CDR3 DNA reads TGCGCCAGCAGCTCAACCCCAGGGGCTAATGAAAAACTGTTTTTT. Translated, it gives CASSSTPGANEKLFF. The V gene is TRBV5-1, the J gene TRBJ1-4, with D maybe TRBD1 (6 bases). CDR3 size: 15 residues. Germline V gives CDR1 SGHRS, CDR2 YFSETQ. Trimming cost V 3 bases and J 3 bases, with 12 bases left between them. Complete variable domain (other parts from reference TRBV5-1 and TRBJ1-4): KAGVTQTPRYLIKTRGQQVTLSCSPISGHRSVSWYQQTPGQGLQFLFEYFSETQRNKGNFPGRFSGRQFSNSRSEMNVSTLELGDSALYLCASSSTPGANEKLFFGSGTQLSVL.

V and J are TRBV5-8 and TRBJ1-6; TRBD1 aligns across 7 bases. Per germline, CDR1 SGHTS and CDR2 YDEGEE. This CDR3 is 16 amino acids long. V lost 7 bases, J lost 7 bases, and 14 bases stayed unmatched. CDR3 DNA sequence: TGTGCCAGCGGTGAGGGGTGGGACAGTCTAAATTCACCCCTCCACTTT. Its protein product is CASGEGWDSLNSPLHF.

CDR3 sequence reads: CASSHPGRTVMNTEAFF. Written as DNA, the CDR3 is TGTGCCAGCAGCCACCCGGGGAGGACCGTCATGAACACTGAAGCTTTCTTT. The V gene is TRBV7-8, the J gene TRBJ1-1; no clear D. Trimming shortened V by 5 bases and J by 0 bases, and 19 bases separated the two germline ends. Germline V gene data show CDR1 as SGHVS and CDR2 as FQNEAQ. This CDR3 contains 17 residues. The full variable domain, rest sourced from reference TRBV7-8 and TRBJ1-1, is GAGVSQSPRYKVAKRGQDVALRCDPISGHVSLFWYQQALGQGPEFLTYFQNEAQLDKSGLPSDRFFAERPEGSVSTLKIQRTQQEDSAVYLCASSHPGRTVMNTEAFFGQGTRLTVV.

This chain joins TRBV28 and TRBJ2-2, with a weak D call TRBD1 (6 bases). Looked up from germline, CDR1 is MDHEN and CDR2 is SYDVKM. The CDR3 is 15 amino acids. Trimming cost V 4 bases and J 4 bases, with 13 bases left between them. The CDR3 sequence is CASSSAGAGTGELFF. The DNA for the CDR3 is TGTGCCAGCAGTTCCGCAGGGGCGGGCACCGGGGAGCTGTTTTTT.

The chain joins TRBV5-5 to TRBJ1-6; maybe TRBD1 (5 bases). Trimming removed 4 bases from V and 10 bases from J, with 21 bases in between. Germline V lookup: CDR1 SGHKS, CDR2 YYEKEE (reference sequence). This CDR3 contains 16 residues. CDR3 amino acids: CASSTGTGGVRSPLHF. CDR3 coding DNA: TGTGCCAGCAGCACGGGGACGGGAGGGGTCCGATCACCCCTCCACTTT. Looking up the rest from reference TRBV5-5 and TRBJ1-6 gives the full variable domain: DAGVTQSPTHLIKTRGQQVTLRCSPISGHKSVSWYQQVLGQGPQFIFQYYEKEERGRGNFPDRFSARQFPNYSSELNVNALLLGDSALYLCASSTGTGGVRSPLHFGNGTRLTVT.

The V call is TRBV27, the J call TRBJ2-1; D is undetermined. Germline values: CDR1 MNHEY, CDR2 SMNVEV (reference sequence). Deletions cut 3 bases from V and 1 base from J, with 4 bases between. This CDR3 contains 13 residues. CDR3 nucleotide sequence: TGTGCCAGCAGTTTTCAGTCCTACAATGAGCAGTTCTTC. Translated, it gives CASSFQSYNEQFF.

The chain employs TRBV18 and TRBJ2-7; 7 bases align to TRBD1. CDR3 length: 13 residues. Germline V gives CDR1 KGHSH, CDR2 LQKENI. V trimming: 5 bases; J trimming: 5 bases; junction bases outside the gene matches: 6. In DNA, the CDR3 is TGTGCCAGCTCAACAACAGGGGTCAACGAGCAGTACTTC. Protein sequence: CASSTTGVNEQYF.

This chain links TRBV27 with TRBJ2-2; the D is unclear. CDR3 length equals 15 residues. The germline V gene has CDR1 MNHEY and CDR2 SMNVEV (reference sequence). Trimming pared 6 bases from V and 0 bases from J, leaving 11 bases between. This chain's CDR3 is CASRSWRTNTGELFF. CDR3 coding DNA: TGTGCCAGCAGGTCTTGGCGGACGAACACCGGGGAGCTGTTTTTT.

The chain has TRBV9 and TRBJ2-5; 8 positions agree with TRBD1. Germline V gives CDR1 SGDLS, CDR2 YYNGEE. The V gene end was trimmed by 0 bases and the J gene end by 5 bases; junction bases not matched to a gene: 6. The CDR3 totals 15 residues. DNA for the CDR3: TGTGCCAGCAGCGTAGCAACAGGGGGATCGGAGACCCAGTACTTC. Its protein product is CASSVATGGSETQYF.

Turning to this clone: Other DNA sequences in the sample encode the same CDR3. This sequence joins TRBV12-3 or TRBV12-4 and TRBJ2-2; D might be TRBD2 (6 bases). V lost 1 base and J 6 bases, leaving 6 bases between the germline ends. The CDR3 is 13 amino acids. Written as DNA, the CDR3 is TGTGCCAGCAGTTTAGGGGGGGCCGGGGAGCTGTTTTTT. This translates into CASSLGGAGELFF.

The chain recombines TRBV21-1 with TRBJ1-2; the D call of TRBD1 is as the table states it, not checked on the DNA. TRBV21-1 is a pseudogene. This CDR3 spans 15 amino acids. The CDR3 DNA sequence: TGTGCCAGCAGCAGGGACAGGCCCCGGGGCTATGGCTACACCTTC. Translated: CASSRDRPRGYGYTF.

This chain joins TRBV5-1 and TRBJ2-2, with D maybe TRBD2 (6 bases). Germline V gene sequence: CDR1 SGHRS, CDR2 YFSETQ. V lost 1 base, J lost 6 bases, and 13 bases lay in between. The CDR3 is made up of 15 amino acids. CDR3: CASSLSASEPGELFF. DNA for the CDR3: TGCGCCAGCAGCTTGTCGGCTAGCGAGCCCGGGGAGCTGTTTTTT.

This sequence joins TRBV19 and TRBJ2-1; 11 nucleotides line up with TRBD1. Per the germline V gene, CDR1 is LNHDA and CDR2 is SQIVND (reference sequence). V lost 5 bases, J lost 4 bases, and 13 bases stayed unmatched. The CDR3 extends over 18 amino acids. The CDR3 DNA follows: TGTGCCAGTAGTCCTTTGGACAGGGGGCGCTTGGAGTACAATGAGCAGTTCTTC. As protein: CASSPLDRGRLEYNEQFF.

The chain combines TRBV7-9 with TRBJ2-7, with 9 nucleotides matching TRBD1. Germline V gene lookup returns CDR1 SEHNR and CDR2 FQNEAQ (reference sequence). This CDR3 contains 17 residues. The V segment lost 6 bases and the J segment 3 bases; nucleotides outside the gene matches: 15. CDR3 residues: CASSPSLRQGVYYEQYF. DNA for the CDR3: TGTGCCAGCAGTCCCAGTTTACGACAGGGGGTATACTACGAGCAGTACTTC.

This chain joins TRBV28 and TRBJ2-1; D gene unclear. Between the trimmed V and J ends, which lost 2 bases and 10 bases, there was a span of 6 bases. Germline-derived CDR1 and CDR2 are MDHEN and SYDVKM. This CDR3 is built from 11 residues. CDR3 sequence: CASSLRAEQFF. CDR3 nucleotides: TGTGCCAGCAGTTTACGTGCGGAGCAGTTCTTC.

The chain joins TRBV2 to TRBJ2-7; the D is unclear. Germline V gene data show CDR1 as SNHLY and CDR2 as FYNNEI. V was pared by 1 base and J by 2 bases, with 12 bases between. The CDR3 length is 15 residues. CDR3 sequence: CASSEGPGETYEQYF. The CDR3 nucleotides are TGTGCCAGCAGTGAAGGGCCAGGTGAGACCTACGAGCAGTACTTC.

The V gene is TRBV9, the J gene TRBJ2-4; tentative D call: TRBD2 (7 bases). CDR3 length: 12 residues. V lost 3 bases to trimming and J lost 13 bases, with 14 bases between them. Germline V gene data show CDR1 as SGDLS and CDR2 as YYNGEE. This CDR3 is CASSEGGLRQYF. As DNA, the CDR3 is TGTGCCAGCAGCGAGGGGGGGTTGAGGCAGTACTTC.

The chain employs TRBV28 and TRBJ1-5, with 11 bases lining up with TRBD1. CDR3 size: 15 residues. The junction had 5 bases not matched to a gene; V was cut back by 6 bases and J by 4 bases. The V gene's germline CDR1 is MDHEN and CDR2 SYDVKM. The CDR3 spells CASRSGQGANQPQHF. CDR3 DNA sequence: TGTGCCAGCAGGTCCGGACAGGGGGCGAATCAGCCCCAGCATTTT.

CDR3 loop: CASSPGQGWASGRDTQYF. The CDR3 nucleotides read TGCGCCAGCAGCCCCGGACAGGGGTGGGCTAGCGGGAGAGATACGCAGTATTTT. This chain links TRBV5-1 with TRBJ2-3, with D maybe TRBD2 (10 bases). Germline loops: CDR1 SGHRS, CDR2 YFSETQ. CDR3 length: 18 amino acids. Trimming removed 4 bases at V and 5 bases at J, with 26 bases between.